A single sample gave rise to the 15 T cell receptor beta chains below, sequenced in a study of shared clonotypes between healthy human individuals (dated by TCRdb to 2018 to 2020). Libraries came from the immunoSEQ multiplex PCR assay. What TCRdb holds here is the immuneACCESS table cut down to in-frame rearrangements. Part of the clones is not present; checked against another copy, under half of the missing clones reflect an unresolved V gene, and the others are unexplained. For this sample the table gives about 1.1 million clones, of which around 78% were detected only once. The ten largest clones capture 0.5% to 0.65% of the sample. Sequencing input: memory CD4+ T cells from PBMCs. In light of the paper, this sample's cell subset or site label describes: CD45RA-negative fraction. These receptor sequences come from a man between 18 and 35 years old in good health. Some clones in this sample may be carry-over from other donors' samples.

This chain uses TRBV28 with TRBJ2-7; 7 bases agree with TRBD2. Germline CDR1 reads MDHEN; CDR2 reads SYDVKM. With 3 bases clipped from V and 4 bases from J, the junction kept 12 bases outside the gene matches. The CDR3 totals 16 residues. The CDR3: CASSFSGANGGYEQYF. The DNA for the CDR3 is TGTGCCAGCAGTTTCTCCGGGGCCAACGGGGGGTACGAGCAGTACTTC.

CDR3: CASSLAISTLAGGYNEQFF. The CDR3 DNA is TGCGCCAGCAGCTTAGCCATTAGTACCTTGGCGGGAGGCTACAATGAGCAGTTCTTC. The genes are TRBV5-1 and TRBJ2-1; the match to TRBD2 covers 8 bases. With 2 bases clipped from V and 3 bases from J, the junction kept 16 bases outside the gene matches. CDR1 is SGHRS and CDR2 is YFSETQ in the germline V gene. The CDR3 is 19 residues long.

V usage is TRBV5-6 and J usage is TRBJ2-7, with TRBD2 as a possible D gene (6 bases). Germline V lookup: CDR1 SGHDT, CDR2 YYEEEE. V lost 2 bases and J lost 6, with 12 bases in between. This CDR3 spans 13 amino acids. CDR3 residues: CASSFGGSTEQYF. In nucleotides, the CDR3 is TGTGCCAGCAGCTTTGGAGGGAGTACCGAGCAGTACTTC.

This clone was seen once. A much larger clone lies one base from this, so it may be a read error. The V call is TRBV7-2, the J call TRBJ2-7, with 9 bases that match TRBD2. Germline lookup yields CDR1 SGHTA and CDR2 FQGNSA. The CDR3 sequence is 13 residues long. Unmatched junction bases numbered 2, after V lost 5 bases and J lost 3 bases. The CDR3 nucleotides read TGTGCCAGCAGCCCTAGCGGGAACTACGAGCAGTACTTC. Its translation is CASSPSGNYEQYF.

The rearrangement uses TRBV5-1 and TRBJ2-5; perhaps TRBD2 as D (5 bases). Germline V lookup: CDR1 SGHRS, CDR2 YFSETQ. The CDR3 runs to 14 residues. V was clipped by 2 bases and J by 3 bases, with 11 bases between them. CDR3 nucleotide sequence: TGCGCCAGCAGCTTTTTCGGGGTAGAAGAGACCCAGTACTTC. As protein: CASSFFGVEETQYF.

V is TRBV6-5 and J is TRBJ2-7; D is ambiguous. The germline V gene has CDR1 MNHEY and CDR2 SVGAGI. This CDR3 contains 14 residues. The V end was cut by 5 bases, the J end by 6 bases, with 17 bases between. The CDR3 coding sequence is TGTGCCAGCAGTGTGACACGTAAGGTGGGCGAGCAGTACTTC. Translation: CASSVTRKVGEQYF.

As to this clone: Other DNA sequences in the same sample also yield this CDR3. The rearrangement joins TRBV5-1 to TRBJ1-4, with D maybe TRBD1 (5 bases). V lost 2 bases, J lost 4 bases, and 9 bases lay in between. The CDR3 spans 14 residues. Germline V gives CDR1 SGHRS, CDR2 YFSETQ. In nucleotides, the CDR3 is TGCGCCAGCAGCTTCGGGACGGGTAATGAAAAACTGTTTTTT. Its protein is CASSFGTGNEKLFF.

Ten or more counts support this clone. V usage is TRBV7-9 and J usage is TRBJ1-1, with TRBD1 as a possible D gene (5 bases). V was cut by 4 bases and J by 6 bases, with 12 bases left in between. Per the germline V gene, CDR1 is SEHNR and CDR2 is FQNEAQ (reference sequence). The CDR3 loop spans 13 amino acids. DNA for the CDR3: TGTGCCAGCAGCTCTTCGGGAGGGGCTGAAGCTTTCTTT. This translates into CASSSSGGAEAFF.

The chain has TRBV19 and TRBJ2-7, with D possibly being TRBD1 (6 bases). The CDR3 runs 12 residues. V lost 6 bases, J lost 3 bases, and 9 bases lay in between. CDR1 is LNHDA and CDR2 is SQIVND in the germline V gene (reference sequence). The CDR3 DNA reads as TGTGCCAGTAGCCTGGACAGCTACGAGCAGTACTTC. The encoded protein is CASSLDSYEQYF.

CDR3: CASRQGALEKLFF. In DNA, the CDR3 is TGTGCCAGCAGACAGGGGGCGCTCGAAAAACTGTTTTTT. The chain is built from TRBV28 and TRBJ1-4; 9 bases agree with TRBD1. Per the germline V gene, CDR1 is MDHEN and CDR2 is SYDVKM. Trimming at V came to 6 bases and at J to 8 bases, leaving 4 bases not matched to a gene. This CDR3 has 13 residues.

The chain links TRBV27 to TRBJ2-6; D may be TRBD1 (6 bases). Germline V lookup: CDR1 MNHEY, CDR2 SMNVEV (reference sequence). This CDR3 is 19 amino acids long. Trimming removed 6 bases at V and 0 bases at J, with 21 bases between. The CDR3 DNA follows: TGTGCCAGCAGACTAACCGCCGGGACACCTTACTCTGGGGCCAACGTCCTGACTTTC. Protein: CASRLTAGTPYSGANVLTF.

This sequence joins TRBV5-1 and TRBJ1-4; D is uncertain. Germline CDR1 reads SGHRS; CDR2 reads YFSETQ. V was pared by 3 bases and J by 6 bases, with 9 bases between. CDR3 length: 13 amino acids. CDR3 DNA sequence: TGCGCCAGCAGCTACGCCTCGCATGAAAAACTGTTTTTT. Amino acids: CASSYASHEKLFF.

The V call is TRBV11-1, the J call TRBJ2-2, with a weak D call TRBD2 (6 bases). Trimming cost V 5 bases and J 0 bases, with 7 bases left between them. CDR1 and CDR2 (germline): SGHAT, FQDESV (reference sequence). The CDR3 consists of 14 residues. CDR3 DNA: TGTGCCAGCAGCCGACTAGCGAACACCGGGGAGCTGTTTTTT. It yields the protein CASSRLANTGELFF.

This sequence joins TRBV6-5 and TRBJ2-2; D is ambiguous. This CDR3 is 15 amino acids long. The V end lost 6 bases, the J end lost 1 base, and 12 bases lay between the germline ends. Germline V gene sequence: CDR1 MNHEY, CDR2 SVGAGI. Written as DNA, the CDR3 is TGTGCCAGCAGCTACAACCCTGAGAACACCGGGGAGCTGTTTTTT. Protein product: CASSYNPENTGELFF.

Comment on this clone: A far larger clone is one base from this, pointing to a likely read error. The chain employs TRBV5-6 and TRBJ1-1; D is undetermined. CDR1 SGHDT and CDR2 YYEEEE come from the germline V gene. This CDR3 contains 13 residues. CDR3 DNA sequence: TGTGCCAGCGGCTTGGGGTCGAACACTGAAGCTTTCTTT. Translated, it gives CASGLGSNTEAFF. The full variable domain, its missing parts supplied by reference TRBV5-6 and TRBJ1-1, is DAGVTQSPTHLIKTRGQQVTLRCSPKSGHDTVSWYQQALGQGPQFIFQYYEEEERQRGNFPDRFSGHQFPNYSSELNVNALLLGDSALYLCASGLGSNTEAFFGQGTRLTVV.